The rows below give T cell receptor beta chains drawn from one sample of a study of CD8 T cells in ankylosing spondylitis. TCRdb passed the 5' RACE reads through MiXCR, listing each CDR3 protein once. The repertoire holds 200,000 to 300,000 distinct CDR3 sequences, roughly a tenth seen once, with 2% to 3% in the top ten. The sequencing sample was made of blood, either unsorted or a sorted T cell fraction (not recorded which). The receptors were sampled from a male donor with ankylosing spondylitis or in good health (not recorded which). The CDR3 runs from the conserved cysteine through the conserved F or W. Fields, in order: D gene, clone size, J gene, V gene, CDR3 DNA, CDR3 protein. D genes are given only for firm matches. A row's size may be missing; if present it is once, few, many or a size class.

NA few TRBJ1-1 TRBV12-3/TRBV12-4 TGTGCCAGCAGTGCAGATCCAGGAATGAACACTGAAGCTTTCTTT CASSADPGMNTEAFF
NA many TRBJ2-7 TRBV5-5 TGTGCCAGCAGCCCAGGTACAGGGTTATTCTACGAGCAGTACTTC CASSPGTGLFYEQYF
TRBD2 many TRBJ2-7 TRBV12-3/TRBV12-4 TGTGCCAGCAGCTTGACGGGAGGTGGCGAGCAGTACTTC CASSLTGGGEQYF
TRBD1 NA TRBJ1-1 TRBV4-1 TGCGCCAGCAGCCAGGCATACAGGGGGAGGACTGAAGCTTTCTTT CASSQAYRGRTEAFF
NA many TRBJ2-1 TRBV5-1 TGCGCCAGCAGCTCGGGGCAGGGCTCCTACAATGAGCAGTTCTTC CASSSGQGSYNEQFF
NA many TRBJ2-2 TRBV25-1 TGTGCCAGCAGTCTTAACAGGGATCCTTCGAACACCGGGGAGCTGTTTTTT CASSLNRDPSNTGELFF
NA many TRBJ2-5 TRBV20-1 TGCAGTGCTAGAGCTCCACGGGGGTTCCAAGAGACCCAGTACTTC CSARAPRGFQETQYF
TRBD2 many TRBJ2-5 TRBV20-1 TGCAGTGCCACATCCGGACTTTTAGCGGGAGACCCCCTACAAGAGACCCAGTACTTC CSATSGLLAGDPLQETQYF
TRBD2 many TRBJ2-2 TRBV29-1 TGCAGCGTCGGACTAGCCGTCGGGGAGCTGTTTTTT CSVGLAVGELFF
TRBD1 NA TRBJ2-5 TRBV29-1 TGCAGCGTTGATGTGGTGGGACAGGGGAAAGAGACCCAGTACTTC CSVDVVGQGKETQYF
TRBD2 NA TRBJ2-7 TRBV4-2 TGTGCCAGCAGCCAGGGTAGACTAGCGGGAGCCAGCGAGCAGTACTTC CASSQGRLAGASEQYF
NA many TRBJ1-2 TRBV29-1 TGCAGCGTCCTATCAGGGACGCAAGGCTACACCTTC CSVLSGTQGYTF
NA many TRBJ1-2 TRBV25-1 TGTGCCAGCAGTCAAACAGGCCTTGGGAGCTACACCTTC CASSQTGLGSYTF
TRBD2 many TRBJ2-3 TRBV6-1 TGTGCCAGCAGTGAGCGGGGGTCCGTAGATACGCAGTATTTT CASSERGSVDTQYF
NA few TRBJ2-5 TRBV5-5 TGTGCCAGCAGCCCCTATTTGGGATGGGGCCAAGAGACCCAGTACTTC CASSPYLGWGQETQYF
TRBD2 many TRBJ2-1 TRBV29-1 TGCAGCGCCCAGAGACTAGCGGGCGGGAGCTCCTACAATGAGCAGTTCTTC CSAQRLAGGSSYNEQFF
NA many TRBJ1-4 TRBV12-3/TRBV12-4 TGTGCCAGCAGTCCTACCGGTTTAACCGGTTGGGATGAAAAACTGTTTTTT CASSPTGLTGWDEKLFF
NA many TRBJ1-2 TRBV2 TGTGCCAGCAGTGGGGCATCCTATGGCTACACCTTC CASSGASYGYTF
TRBD1 many TRBJ2-3 TRBV20-1 TGCAGTGCTAGAGATCCGGCAGGGGGTAGCACAGATACGCAGTATTTT CSARDPAGGSTDTQYF
TRBD1 many TRBJ1-5 TRBV6-5 TGTGCCAGCAGTTACGGACAGGGGGCCAGTCAGCCCCAGCATTTT CASSYGQGASQPQHF